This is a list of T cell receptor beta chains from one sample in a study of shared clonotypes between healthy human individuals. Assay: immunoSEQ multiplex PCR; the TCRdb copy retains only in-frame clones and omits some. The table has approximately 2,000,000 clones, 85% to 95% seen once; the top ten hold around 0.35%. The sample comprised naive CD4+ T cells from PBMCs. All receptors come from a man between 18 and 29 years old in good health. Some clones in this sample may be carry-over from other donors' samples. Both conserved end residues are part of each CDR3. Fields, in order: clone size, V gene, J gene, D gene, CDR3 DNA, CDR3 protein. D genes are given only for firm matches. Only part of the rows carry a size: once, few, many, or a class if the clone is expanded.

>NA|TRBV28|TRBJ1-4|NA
TGTGCCAGCAGTTTTCCCGGGACGGCCAGTGAAAAACTGTTTTTT
CASSFPGTASEKLFF
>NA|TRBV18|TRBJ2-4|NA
TGTGCCAGCTCCGAAACCGGACAGATAAACATTCAGTACTTC
CASSETGQINIQYF
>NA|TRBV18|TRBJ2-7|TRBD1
TGTGCCAGCTCACTTCTACGGACAGGGGCAGGAGGCTACGAGCAGTACTTC
CASSLLRTGAGGYEQYF
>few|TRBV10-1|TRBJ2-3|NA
TGCGCCAGCAGTGAACTTGCCCGGTTGGCTCACCGATTAAGAGATACGCAGTATTTT
CASSELARLAHRLRDTQYF
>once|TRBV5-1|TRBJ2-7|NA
TGCGCCAGCAGCTTCGATACAGGGATCCTCCACGAGCAGTACTTC
CASSFDTGILHEQYF
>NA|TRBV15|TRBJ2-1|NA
TGTGCCACCAGTGCCACCAGAGTAGCGCGAACGTATAATGAGCAGTTCTTC
CATSATRVARTYNEQFF
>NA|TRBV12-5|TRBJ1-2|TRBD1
TGTGCTAGTGGTTTGGGGACAGGGTCCTATGGCTACACCTTC
CASGLGTGSYGYTF
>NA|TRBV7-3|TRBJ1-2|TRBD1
TGTGCCAGCAGCTTAACGAGAGGGGACAGGGGGCAAGATGGCTACACCTTC
CASSLTRGDRGQDGYTF
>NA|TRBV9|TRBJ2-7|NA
TGTGCCAGCAGCGTAGGGGAGAGGATACGTCTCTACGAGCAGTACTTC
CASSVGERIRLYEQYF
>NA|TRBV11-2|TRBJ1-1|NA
TGTGCCAGCAGCGTCCGTGGGACCGCCAACACTGAAGCTTTCTTT
CASSVRGTANTEAFF
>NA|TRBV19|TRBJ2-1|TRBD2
TGTGCCAGTAGTATTAGCGGGAGGTATTACAATGAGCAGTTCTTC
CASSISGRYYNEQFF
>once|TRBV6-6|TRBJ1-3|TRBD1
TGTGCCAGCAGCCGGGACAGGGGAAACACCATATATTTT
CASSRDRGNTIYF
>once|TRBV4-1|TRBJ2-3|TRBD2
TGCGCCAGCAGCCGACAAGCGGGAGTCAGCACAGATACGCAGTATTTT
CASSRQAGVSTDTQYF
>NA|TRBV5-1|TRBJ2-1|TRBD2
TGCGCCAGCAGCTTCCGACTAGCGGGAGATATGGACAATGAGCAGTTCTTC
CASSFRLAGDMDNEQFF
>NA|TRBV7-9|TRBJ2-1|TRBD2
TGTGCCAGCAGCTTAATCTTAGCGGGGGCGAATGAGCAGTTCTTC
CASSLILAGANEQFF
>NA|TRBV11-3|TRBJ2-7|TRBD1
TGTGCCAGCAGCCTAACAGGGGGCGAGCAGTACTTC
CASSLTGGEQYF
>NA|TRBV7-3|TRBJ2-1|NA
TGTGCCAGCAGCACTGGAGAGGGCAATGAGCAGTTCTTC
CASSTGEGNEQFF
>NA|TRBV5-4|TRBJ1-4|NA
TGTGCCAGCAGTTCTCAGGGGCAGGGAAATGAAAAACTGTTTTTT
CASSSQGQGNEKLFF
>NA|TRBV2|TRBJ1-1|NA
TGTGCCAGCAGTGGACAGCCGAACACTGAAGCTTTCTTT
CASSGQPNTEAFF
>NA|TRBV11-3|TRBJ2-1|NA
TGTGCCTACCACCCCGAGGGGAAGGGGTGTGAGCAGTTCTTC
CAYHPEGKGCEQFF
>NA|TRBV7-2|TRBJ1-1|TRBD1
TGTGCCAGCAGTTCTATCACAGGGGGCCGCGCTGAAGCTTTCTTT
CASSSITGGRAEAFF
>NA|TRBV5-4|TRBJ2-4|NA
TGTGCCAGCAGCTCGGGAGCCAAAAACATTCAGTACTTC
CASSSGAKNIQYF
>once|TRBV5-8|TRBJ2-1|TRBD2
TGTGCCAGCAGCTTCCTGGGGGGGAGCTCCTACAATGAGCAGTTCTTC
CASSFLGGSSYNEQFF
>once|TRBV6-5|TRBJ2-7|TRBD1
TGTGCCAGCAGTCAATGGGACAGGGAGGCTATGGTGCTTGACTTC
CASSQWDREAMVLDF
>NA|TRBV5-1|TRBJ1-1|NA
TGCGCCAGCAGCTCCAGGGCAGTTCACACTGAAGCTTTCTTT
CASSSRAVHTEAFF
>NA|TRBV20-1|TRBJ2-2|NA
TGCAGTGCTAGAGCGTCCGGGGAGCTGTTTTTT
CSARASGELFF
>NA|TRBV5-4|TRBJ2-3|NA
TGTGCCAGCAGCTTGGATTCGGGGGATACGCAGTATTTT
CASSLDSGDTQYF
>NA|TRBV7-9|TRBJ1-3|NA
TGTGCCAGCAGCTTAGGACCATCGGTCGGAAACACCATATATTTT
CASSLGPSVGNTIYF
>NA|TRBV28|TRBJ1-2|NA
TGTGCCAGCAGTTTATACGCCCGGGGGAATGGCTACACCTTC
CASSLYARGNGYTF
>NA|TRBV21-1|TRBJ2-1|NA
TGTGCCAGCAGCAAATTCGAGACAGGGGATCGGACTAGCGGCTCAAATGAGCAGTTCTTC
CASSKFETGDRTSGSNEQFF
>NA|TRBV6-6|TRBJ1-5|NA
TGTGCCATCGGGACGGATAATCAGCCCCAGCATTTT
CAIGTDNQPQHF
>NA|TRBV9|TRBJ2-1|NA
TGTGCCAGCAGCCCCACCGGGACTTGGACCTCCAATGAGCAGTTCTTC
CASSPTGTWTSNEQFF
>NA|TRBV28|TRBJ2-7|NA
TGTGCCAGCAGTTTATTTCCGGGAAACTACGAGCAGTACTTC
CASSLFPGNYEQYF
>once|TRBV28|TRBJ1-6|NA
TGTGCCAGCAGTTTATACCGGCGTGGGGGTTCACCCCTCCACTTT
CASSLYRRGGSPLHF
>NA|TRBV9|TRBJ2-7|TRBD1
TGTGCCAGCAGCCTCGGGACAGGGGGAAGAATCTACGAGCAGTACTTC
CASSLGTGGRIYEQYF
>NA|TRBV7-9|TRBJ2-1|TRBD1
TGTGCCAGCAGCTCACTAGACCGACAGGGTTCTAGGAATGAGCAGTTCTTC
CASSSLDRQGSRNEQFF
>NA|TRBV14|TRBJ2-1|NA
TGTGCCAGCAGCCAGGGGAGGCATCTTTTCAGCGAGCAGTTCTTC
CASSQGRHLFSEQFF
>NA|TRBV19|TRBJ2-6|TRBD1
TGTGCCAGTAGTATTACGAGACAGGGGAGGACCTCTGGGGCCAACGTCCTGACTTTC
CASSITRQGRTSGANVLTF
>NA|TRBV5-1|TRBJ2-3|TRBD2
TGCGCCAGCAGCTTAGGGCGGGAGAGGAGCACAGATACGCAGTATTTT
CASSLGRERSTDTQYF
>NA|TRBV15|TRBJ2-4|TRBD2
TGTGCCACCAGCAGCCGAGCGGGAGTTGACATTCAGTACTTC
CATSSRAGVDIQYF
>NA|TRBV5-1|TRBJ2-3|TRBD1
TGCGCCAGCTCCGACCGACAGGGGGGGGATACGCAGTATTTT
CASSDRQGGDTQYF
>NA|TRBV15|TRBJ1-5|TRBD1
TGTGCCACCAGCAGAGGCCGGGACAGGGGGAGCAATCAGCCCCAGCATTTT
CATSRGRDRGSNQPQHF
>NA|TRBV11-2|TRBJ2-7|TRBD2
TGTGCCAGCAGCTTGAGCCCTAGCGGGAGAATCAACGAGCAGTACTTC
CASSLSPSGRINEQYF
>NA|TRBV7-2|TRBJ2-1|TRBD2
TGTGCCAGCAGCTCTAGAAGACTAGCGGGAGTGAGGGATGAGCAGTTCTTC
CASSSRRLAGVRDEQFF
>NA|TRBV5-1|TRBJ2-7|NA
TGCGCCAGCAGCTTGCGCCAGCCGGACAGCCCGAAGTACTTC
CASSLRQPDSPKYF
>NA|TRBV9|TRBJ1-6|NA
TGTGCCAGCAGCTCACAGAGCTCCTATAATTCACCCCTCCACTTT
CASSSQSSYNSPLHF
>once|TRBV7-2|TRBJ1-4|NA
TGTGCCAGCAGCTCCGGGCCCCCGAGGGATGAAAAACTGTTTTTT
CASSSGPPRDEKLFF
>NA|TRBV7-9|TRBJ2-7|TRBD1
TGTGCCAGCAGCCGCCTAAGGGACAGGGGGGTAAACGAGCAGTACTTC
CASSRLRDRGVNEQYF
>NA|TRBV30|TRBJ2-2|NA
TGTGCCTTCGTCGGACCGACGCTGCGGGAGCTGTTTTTT
CAFVGPTLRELFF
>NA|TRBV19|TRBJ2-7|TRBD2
TGTGCCAGTAGTATTCCAGGGAGGGCATCCTACGAGCAGTACTTC
CASSIPGRASYEQYF
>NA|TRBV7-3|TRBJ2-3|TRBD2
TGTGCCAGCAGCTTAATGGTTAGCGGGGGTAGCACAGATACGCAGTATTTT
CASSLMVSGGSTDTQYF
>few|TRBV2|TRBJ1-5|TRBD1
TGTGCCAGCAGTGATGGACAGGCCCATTTGCCCCAGCATTTT
CASSDGQAHLPQHF
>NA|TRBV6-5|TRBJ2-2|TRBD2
TGTGCCAGTTTAGCGGGGAAAACCGGGGAGCTGTTTTTT
CASLAGKTGELFF
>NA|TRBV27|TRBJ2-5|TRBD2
TGTGCCAGCAGTCCCCTAGCGGGAGGGAGCCCCTCGTATTCAGAGACCCAGTACTTC
CASSPLAGGSPSYSETQYF
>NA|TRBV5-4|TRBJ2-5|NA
TGTGCCAGCAGCTCCCAAATACTCAGGGGGGTCTGGGAGACCCAGTACTTC
CASSSQILRGVWETQYF
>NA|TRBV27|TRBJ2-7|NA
TGTGCCAGCAGTTTATACCCTGTATCTGGCGGAGAGAGGTCTTACGAGCAGTACTTC
CASSLYPVSGGERSYEQYF
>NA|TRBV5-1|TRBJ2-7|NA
TGCGCCAGCAGCTTGGCTTCCGACTACACCTACGAGCAGTACTTC
CASSLASDYTYEQYF
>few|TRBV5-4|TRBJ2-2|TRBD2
TGTGCCAGCAGCCCCGGACTAGCGGGAGGGAGGACCGGGGAGCTGTTTTTT
CASSPGLAGGRTGELFF
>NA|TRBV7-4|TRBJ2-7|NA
TGTGCCAGCAGCTATGTAAGGGGGTTAAAGGGTAACGAGCAGTACTTC
CASSYVRGLKGNEQYF